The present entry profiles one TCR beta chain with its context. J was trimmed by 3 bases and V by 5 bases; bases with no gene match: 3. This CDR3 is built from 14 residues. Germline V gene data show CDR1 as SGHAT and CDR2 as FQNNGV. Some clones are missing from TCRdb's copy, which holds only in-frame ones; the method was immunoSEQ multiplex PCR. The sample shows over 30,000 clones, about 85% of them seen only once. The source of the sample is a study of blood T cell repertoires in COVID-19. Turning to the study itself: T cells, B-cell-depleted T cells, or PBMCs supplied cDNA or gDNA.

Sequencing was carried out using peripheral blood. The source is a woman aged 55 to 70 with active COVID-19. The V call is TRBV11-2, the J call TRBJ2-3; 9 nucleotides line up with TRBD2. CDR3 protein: CASSPLAGTDTQYF. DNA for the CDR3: TGTGCCAGCAGCCCTCTAGCGGGAACAGATACGCAGTATTTT.